This T cell receptor beta chain was recorded in a study of response to subunit inactivated influenza vaccine. About this clonotype itself: Its antigen is unidentified.

The CDR3 runs 14 residues. CDR1 and CDR2 from the germline V gene are SGHVS and FQNEAQ. V was pared by 5 bases and J by 8 bases, with 18 bases between. MiXCR was run by TCRdb on the RT-PCR reads, yielding one entry per CDR3 protein. The data hold hundreds of thousands of distinct CDR3 sequences, with less than 20% observed a single time. Study-wide results and caveats: The authors suggested that every seasonal influenza vaccination recruits few new T cells.

This chain joins TRBV7-8 and TRBJ1-1; no clear D gene. The clonotype was recovered from a man between 50 and 59 years old who received an inactivated influenza vaccine. Sequenced here: PBMCs from blood, sampled 11 to 12 days after vaccination. The CDR3 loop is CASSPQAVRAEAFF. Here the CDR3 DNA reads TGTGCCAGCAGCCCCCAGGCAGTAAGGGCGGAAGCTTTCTTT.